This T cell receptor beta chain comes out of a study of blood T cell repertoires in COVID-19. Method: immunoSEQ multiplex PCR; TCRdb's copy keeps in-frame clones and lacks some. Of about 280,000 clones in the sample, around 85% were seen once. The CDR3 runs 16 residues. The V gene's germline CDR1 is MGHRA and CDR2 YSYEKL. V lost 1 base, J lost 3 bases, and 6 bases stayed unmatched. The gene calls are TRBV4-1 and TRBJ2-7, with 10 bases lining up with TRBD1. Input material: peripheral blood. The origin of this receptor is a woman aged 70-85 years with acute or convalescent COVID-19. Here the CDR3 DNA reads TGCGCCAGCAGCCAAGTCCGGACAGGGGGGGTCTACGAGCAGTACTTC. The encoded protein is CASSQVRTGGVYEQYF.